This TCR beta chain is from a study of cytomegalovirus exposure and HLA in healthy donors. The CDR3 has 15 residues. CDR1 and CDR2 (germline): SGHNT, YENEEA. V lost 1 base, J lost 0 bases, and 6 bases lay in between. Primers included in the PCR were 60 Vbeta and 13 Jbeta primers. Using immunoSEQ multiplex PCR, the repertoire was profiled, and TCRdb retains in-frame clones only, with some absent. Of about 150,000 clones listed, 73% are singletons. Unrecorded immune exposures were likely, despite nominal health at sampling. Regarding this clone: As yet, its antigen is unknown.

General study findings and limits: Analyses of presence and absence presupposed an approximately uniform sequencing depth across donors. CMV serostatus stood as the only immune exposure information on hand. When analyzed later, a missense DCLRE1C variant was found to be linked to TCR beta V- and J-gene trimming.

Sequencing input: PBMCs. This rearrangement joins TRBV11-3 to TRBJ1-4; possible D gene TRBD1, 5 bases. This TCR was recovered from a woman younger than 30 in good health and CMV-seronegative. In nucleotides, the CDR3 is TGTGCCAGCAGCTTAGGGGGGGCAACTAATGAAAAACTGTTTTTT. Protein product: CASSLGGATNEKLFF.